Below, one T cell receptor (beta chain) is given with its context. This entry comes from a study of blood T cell repertoires in COVID-19. Overall study: T cells, B-cell-depleted T cells, or PBMCs provided the cDNA or gDNA that served as material.

Across roughly 25 US areas, participants ranged in age from roughly 18 to 89 years. This CDR3 has 15 amino acids. Per the germline V gene, CDR1 is MNHEY and CDR2 is SVGAGI. V trimming: 6 bases; J trimming: 0 bases; junction bases outside the gene matches: 6. Per the study methods: Amplifying reference gene primers gave estimates of nucleated cell counts. This table comes from immunoSEQ multiplex PCR, and its TCRdb copy is limited to in-frame clones, with some not included. V and J calls and clone size are copied from that table; D and trimming were computed from the DNA. This sample yields about 200,000 clones, of which about 80% are seen a single time; around 7% belongs to the top ten.

Material for sequencing was PBMCs or T cells enriched from blood (not recorded which). The chain employs TRBV6-5 and TRBJ2-3; 7 bases line up with TRBD1. The receptor was derived from a man between 35 and 55 years old who had recovered from COVID-19. The CDR3 sequence: CASRYRGLSTDTQYF. The CDR3 nucleotides are TGTGCCAGCAGATACAGGGGTCTTAGCACAGATACGCAGTATTTT.